This T cell receptor beta chain was captured by sequencing in a study of T cell changes during pregnancy in multiple sclerosis (dated by TCRdb to 2018 to 2020). For the wider study: Changes in the T cell repertoire over the course of pregnancy were examined in this study in women with multiple sclerosis.

The library was made by the immunoSEQ multiplex PCR assay. Held by TCRdb, this immuneACCESS table contains in-frame sequences only and omits some clones. Under half of the omission traces to an unresolved V gene where checked; the cause of the rest is unknown. The sample table holds over 30,000 clones, of which around 91% were seen once. The ten largest clones add up to 0.6% to 0.8% of the sample. A word on this clone: Its antigen specificity is not known. No much larger clone exists at a distance of one base, and base qualities are not known.

CDR1 SGHDT and CDR2 YYEEEE are derived from the germline V gene. V gives up 5 bases and J gives up 0 bases, and the segment between their germline ends measures 21 bases. Taken from cysteine to phenylalanine, the CDR3 has 19 residues. Here the CDR3 DNA is all that survives: 57 bases in frame from base 1. This clonotype was sampled from a female donor in good health, enrolled as a control in a pregnancy study. Recombination connected TRBV5-6 to TRBJ2-6; TRBD2 is perhaps the D gene, given 6 matching bases. The source was CD4+ T cells from peripheral blood mononuclear cells, collected in the second trimester of pregnancy. The nucleotide sequence reads TGTGCCAGCAGGTGGGGAGGAGGACCACGACTCTCTGGGGCCAACGTCCTGACTTTC. The translation is CASRWGGGPRLSGANVLTF.